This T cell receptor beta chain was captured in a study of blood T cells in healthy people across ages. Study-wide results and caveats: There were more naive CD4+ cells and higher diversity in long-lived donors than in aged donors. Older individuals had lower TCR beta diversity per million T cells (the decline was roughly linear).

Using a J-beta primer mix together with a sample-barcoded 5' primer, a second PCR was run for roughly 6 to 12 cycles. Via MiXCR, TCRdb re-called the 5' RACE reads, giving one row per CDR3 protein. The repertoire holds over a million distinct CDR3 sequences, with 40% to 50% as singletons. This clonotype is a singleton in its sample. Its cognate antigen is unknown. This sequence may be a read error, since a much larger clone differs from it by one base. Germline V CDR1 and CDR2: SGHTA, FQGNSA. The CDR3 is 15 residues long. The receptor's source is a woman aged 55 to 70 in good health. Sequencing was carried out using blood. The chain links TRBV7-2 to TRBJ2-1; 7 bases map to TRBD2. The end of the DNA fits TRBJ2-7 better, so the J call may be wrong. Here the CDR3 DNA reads TGTGCCGGCAGCTTAGAGGCTAGCGGCACCTACGAGCAGTACTTC. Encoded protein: CAGSLEASGTYEQYF.